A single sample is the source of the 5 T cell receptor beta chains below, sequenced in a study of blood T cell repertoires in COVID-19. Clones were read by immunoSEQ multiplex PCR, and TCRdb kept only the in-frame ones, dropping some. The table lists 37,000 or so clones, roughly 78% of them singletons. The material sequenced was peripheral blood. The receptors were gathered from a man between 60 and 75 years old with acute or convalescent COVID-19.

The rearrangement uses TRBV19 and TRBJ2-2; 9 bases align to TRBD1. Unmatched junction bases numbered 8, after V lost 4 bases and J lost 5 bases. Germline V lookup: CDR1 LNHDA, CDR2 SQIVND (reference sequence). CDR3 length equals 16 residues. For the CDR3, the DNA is TGTGCCAGTAGTACAACCGGGACAGGGTTGACCGGGGAGCTGTTTTTT. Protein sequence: CASSTTGTGLTGELFF.

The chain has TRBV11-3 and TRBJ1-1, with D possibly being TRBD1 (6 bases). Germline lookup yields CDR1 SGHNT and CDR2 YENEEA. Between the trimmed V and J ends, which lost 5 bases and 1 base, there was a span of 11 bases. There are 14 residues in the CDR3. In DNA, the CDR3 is TGTGCCAGCAGCCCCCTACAGGGGAACACTGAAGCTTTCTTT. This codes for CASSPLQGNTEAFF. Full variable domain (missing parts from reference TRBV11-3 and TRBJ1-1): EAGVVQSPRYKIIEKKQPVAFWCNPISGHNTLYWYLQNLGQGPELLIRYENEEAVDDSQLPKDRFSAERLKGVDSTLKIQPAELGDSAVYLCASSPLQGNTEAFFGQGTRLTVV.

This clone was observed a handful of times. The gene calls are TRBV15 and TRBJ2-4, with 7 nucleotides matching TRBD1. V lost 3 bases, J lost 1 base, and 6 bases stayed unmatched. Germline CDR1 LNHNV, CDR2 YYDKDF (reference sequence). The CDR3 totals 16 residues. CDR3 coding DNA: TGTGCCACCAGCAGCCCCAGGGGGTTGGCCAAAAACATTCAGTACTTC. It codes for CATSSPRGLAKNIQYF.

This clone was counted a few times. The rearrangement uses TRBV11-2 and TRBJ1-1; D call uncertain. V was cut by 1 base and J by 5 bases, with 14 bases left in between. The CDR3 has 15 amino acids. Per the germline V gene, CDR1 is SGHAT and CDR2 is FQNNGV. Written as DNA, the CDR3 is TGTGCCAGCAGCTTAGTTCCCGCTTCCGGGACTGAAGCTTTCTTT. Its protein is CASSLVPASGTEAFF.

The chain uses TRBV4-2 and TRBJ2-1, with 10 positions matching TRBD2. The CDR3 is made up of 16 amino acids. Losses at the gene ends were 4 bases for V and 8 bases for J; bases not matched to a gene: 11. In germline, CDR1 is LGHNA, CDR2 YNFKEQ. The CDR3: CASSRDLAGVGDEQFF. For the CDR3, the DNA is TGTGCCAGCAGCCGCGACCTAGCGGGAGTCGGCGATGAGCAGTTCTTC.